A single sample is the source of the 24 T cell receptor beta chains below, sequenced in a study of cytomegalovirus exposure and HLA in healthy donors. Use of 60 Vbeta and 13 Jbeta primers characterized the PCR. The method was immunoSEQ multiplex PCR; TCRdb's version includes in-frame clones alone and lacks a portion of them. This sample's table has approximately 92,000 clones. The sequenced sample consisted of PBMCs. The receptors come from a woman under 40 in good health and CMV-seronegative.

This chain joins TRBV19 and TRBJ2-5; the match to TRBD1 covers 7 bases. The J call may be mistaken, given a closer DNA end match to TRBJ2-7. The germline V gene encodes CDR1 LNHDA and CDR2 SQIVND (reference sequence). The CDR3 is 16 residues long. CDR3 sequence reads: CASSIDLEDRFYEQYF. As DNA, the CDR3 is TGTGCCAGTAGTATAGATCTCGAGGACAGGTTCTACGAGCAGTACTTC.

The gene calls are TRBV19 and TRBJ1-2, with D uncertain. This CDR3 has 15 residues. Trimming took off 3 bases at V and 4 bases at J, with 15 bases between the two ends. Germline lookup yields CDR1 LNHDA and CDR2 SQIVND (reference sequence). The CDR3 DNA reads TGTGCCAGTAGTATGCCCCGCCCCGTAGTCTATGGCTACACCTTC. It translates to CASSMPRPVVYGYTF.

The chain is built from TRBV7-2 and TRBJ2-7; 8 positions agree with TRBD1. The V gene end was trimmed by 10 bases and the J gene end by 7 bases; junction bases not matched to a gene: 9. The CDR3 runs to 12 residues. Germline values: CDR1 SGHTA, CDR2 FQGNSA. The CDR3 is CATWQGAGEQYF. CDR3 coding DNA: TGTGCCACCTGGCAGGGGGCTGGTGAGCAGTACTTC.

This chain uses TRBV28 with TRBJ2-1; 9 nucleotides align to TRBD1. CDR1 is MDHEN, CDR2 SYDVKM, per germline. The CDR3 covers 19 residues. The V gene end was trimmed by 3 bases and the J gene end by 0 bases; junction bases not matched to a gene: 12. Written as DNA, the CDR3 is TGTGCCAGCAGTTTCCCCTCTCGAGGGACAGGGAGCTCCTACAATGAGCAGTTCTTC. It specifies CASSFPSRGTGSSYNEQFF.

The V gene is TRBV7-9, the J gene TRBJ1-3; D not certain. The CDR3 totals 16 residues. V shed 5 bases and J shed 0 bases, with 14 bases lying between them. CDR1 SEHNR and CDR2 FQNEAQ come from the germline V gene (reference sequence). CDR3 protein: CASSLLGPSSGNTIYF. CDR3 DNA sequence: TGTGCCAGCAGCCTCCTGGGCCCCAGCTCTGGAAACACCATATATTTT.

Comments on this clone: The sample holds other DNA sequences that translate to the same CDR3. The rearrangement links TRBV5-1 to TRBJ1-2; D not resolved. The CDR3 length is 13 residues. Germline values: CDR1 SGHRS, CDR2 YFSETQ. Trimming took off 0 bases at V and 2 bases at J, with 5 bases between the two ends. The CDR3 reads CASSLGQNYGYTF. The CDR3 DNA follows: TGCGCCAGCAGCTTGGGTCAGAACTATGGCTACACCTTC.

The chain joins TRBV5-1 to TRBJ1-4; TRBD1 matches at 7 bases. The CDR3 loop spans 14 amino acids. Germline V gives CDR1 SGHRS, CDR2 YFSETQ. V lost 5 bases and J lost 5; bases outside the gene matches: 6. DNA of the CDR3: TGCGCCAGCAGGACCGGACAGGAGAATGAAAAACTGTTTTTT. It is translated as CASRTGQENEKLFF.

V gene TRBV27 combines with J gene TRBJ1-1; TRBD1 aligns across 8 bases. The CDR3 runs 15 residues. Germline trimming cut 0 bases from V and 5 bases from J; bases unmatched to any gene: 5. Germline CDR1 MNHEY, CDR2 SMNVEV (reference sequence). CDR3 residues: CASSLSAGGWTEAFF. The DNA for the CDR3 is TGTGCCAGCAGTTTATCGGCAGGGGGCTGGACTGAAGCTTTCTTT.

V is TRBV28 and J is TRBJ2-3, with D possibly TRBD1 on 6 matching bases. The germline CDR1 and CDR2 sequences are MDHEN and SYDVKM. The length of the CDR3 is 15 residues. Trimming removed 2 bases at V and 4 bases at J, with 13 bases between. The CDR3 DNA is TGTGCCAGCAGTTTAAAGGACAGCAACGCAGATACGCAGTATTTT. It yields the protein CASSLKDSNADTQYF.

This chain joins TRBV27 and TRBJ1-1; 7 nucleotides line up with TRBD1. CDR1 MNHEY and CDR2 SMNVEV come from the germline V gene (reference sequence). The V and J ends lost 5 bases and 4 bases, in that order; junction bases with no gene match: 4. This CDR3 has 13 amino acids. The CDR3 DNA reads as TGTGCCAGCAGTGCCACAGGGGTCACTGAAGCTTTCTTT. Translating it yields CASSATGVTEAFF.

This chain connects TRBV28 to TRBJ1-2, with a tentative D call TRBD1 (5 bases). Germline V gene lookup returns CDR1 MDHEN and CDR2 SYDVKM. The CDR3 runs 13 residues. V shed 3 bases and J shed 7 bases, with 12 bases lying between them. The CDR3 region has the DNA TGTGCCAGCAGTTTCCCAGGGTCCTCTGGCTACACCTTC. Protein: CASSFPGSSGYTF.

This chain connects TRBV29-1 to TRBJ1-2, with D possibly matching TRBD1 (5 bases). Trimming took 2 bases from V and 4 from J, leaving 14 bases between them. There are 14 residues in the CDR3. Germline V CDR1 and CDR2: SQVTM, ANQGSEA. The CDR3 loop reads CSVEFAQGTYGYTF. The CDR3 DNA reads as TGCAGCGTTGAATTTGCTCAGGGAACCTATGGCTACACCTTC.

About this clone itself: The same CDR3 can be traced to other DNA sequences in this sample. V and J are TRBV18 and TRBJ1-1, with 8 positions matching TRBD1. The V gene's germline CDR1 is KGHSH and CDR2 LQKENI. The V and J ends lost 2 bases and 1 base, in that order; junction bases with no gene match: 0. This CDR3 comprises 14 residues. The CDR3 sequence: CASSPTGGNTEAFF. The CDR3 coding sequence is TGTGCCAGCTCACCAACAGGGGGGAACACTGAAGCTTTCTTT.

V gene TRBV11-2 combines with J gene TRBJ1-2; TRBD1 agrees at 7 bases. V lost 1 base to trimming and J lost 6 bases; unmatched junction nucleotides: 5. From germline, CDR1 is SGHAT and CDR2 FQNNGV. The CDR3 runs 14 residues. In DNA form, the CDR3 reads TGTGCCAGCAGCTTAGGGACAGGAGGGGATGGCTACACCTTC. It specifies CASSLGTGGDGYTF.

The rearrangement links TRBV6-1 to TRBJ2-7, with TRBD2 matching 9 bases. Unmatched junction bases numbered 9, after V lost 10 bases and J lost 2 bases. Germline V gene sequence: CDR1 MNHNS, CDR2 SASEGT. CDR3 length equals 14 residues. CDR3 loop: CAILYSGSTYEQYF. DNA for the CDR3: TGTGCCATATTATATAGCGGGAGCACCTACGAGCAGTACTTC.

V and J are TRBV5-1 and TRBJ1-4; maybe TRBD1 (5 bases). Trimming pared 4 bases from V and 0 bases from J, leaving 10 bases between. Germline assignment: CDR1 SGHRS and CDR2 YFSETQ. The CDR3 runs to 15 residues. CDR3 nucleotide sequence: TGCGCCAGCAGCCCAGGACACGCAACTAATGAAAAACTGTTTTTT. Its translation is CASSPGHATNEKLFF.

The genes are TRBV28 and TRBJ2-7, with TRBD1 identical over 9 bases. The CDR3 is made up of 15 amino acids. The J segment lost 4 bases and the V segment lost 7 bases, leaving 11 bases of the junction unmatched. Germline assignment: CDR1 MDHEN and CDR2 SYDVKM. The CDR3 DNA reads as TGTGCCAGCACCCAAATTAACAGGGGGCCATACGAGCAGTACTTC. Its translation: CASTQINRGPYEQYF.

CDR3 protein: CATSRGGEGYGYTF. CDR3 DNA sequence: TGTGCCACCAGCAGAGGGGGAGAAGGGTATGGCTACACCTTC. This chain uses TRBV15 with TRBJ1-2, with D hard to call. CDR1 LNHNV and CDR2 YYDKDF come from the germline V gene (reference sequence). The germline V and J ends were trimmed by 1 base and 5 bases, with 11 bases remaining between them. This CDR3 is 14 amino acids long.

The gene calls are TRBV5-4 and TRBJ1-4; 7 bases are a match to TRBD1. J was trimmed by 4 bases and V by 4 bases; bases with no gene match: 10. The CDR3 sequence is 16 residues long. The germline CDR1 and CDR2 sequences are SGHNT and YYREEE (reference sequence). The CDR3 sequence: CASSHLPGQNNEKLFF. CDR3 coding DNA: TGTGCCAGCAGCCATTTGCCGGGACAGAATAATGAAAAACTGTTTTTT.

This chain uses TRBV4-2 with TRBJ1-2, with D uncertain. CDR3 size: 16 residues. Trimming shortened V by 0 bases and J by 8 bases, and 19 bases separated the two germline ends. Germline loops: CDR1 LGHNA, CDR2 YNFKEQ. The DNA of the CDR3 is TGTGCCAGCAGCCAAGATCATGCAGGCTACCTATACGGCTACACCTTC. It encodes CASSQDHAGYLYGYTF.

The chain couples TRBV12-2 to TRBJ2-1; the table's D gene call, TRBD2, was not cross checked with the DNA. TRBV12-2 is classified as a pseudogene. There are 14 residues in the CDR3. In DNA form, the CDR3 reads TGTGCAAGTCGCTTAGTTCGCTCCTACAATGAGCAGTTCTTC. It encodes CASRLVRSYNEQFF.

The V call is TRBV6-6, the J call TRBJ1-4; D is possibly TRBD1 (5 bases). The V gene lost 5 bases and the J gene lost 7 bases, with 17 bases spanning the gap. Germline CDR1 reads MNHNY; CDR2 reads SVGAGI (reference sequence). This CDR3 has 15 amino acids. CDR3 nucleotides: TGTGCCAGCAGTAAGGCCGGGGGGGAGAGTGAAAAACTGTTTTTT. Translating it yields CASSKAGGESEKLFF.

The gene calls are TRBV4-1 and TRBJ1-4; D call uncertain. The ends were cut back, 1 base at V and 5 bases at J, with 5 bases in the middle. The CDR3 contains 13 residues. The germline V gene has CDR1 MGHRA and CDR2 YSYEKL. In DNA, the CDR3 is TGCGCCAGCAGCCAAGTCGGGAATGAAAAACTGTTTTTT. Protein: CASSQVGNEKLFF.

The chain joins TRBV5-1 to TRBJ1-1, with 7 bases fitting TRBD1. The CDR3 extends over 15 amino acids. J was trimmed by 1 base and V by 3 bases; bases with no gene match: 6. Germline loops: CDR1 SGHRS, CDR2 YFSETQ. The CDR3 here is CASSSLTGTNTEAFF. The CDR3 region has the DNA TGCGCCAGCAGCTCCTTGACAGGGACGAACACTGAAGCTTTCTTT. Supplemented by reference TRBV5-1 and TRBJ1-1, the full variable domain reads KAGVTQTPRYLIKTRGQQVTLSCSPISGHRSVSWYQQTPGQGLQFLFEYFSETQRNKGNFPGRFSGRQFSNSRSEMNVSTLELGDSALYLCASSSLTGTNTEAFFGQGTRLTVV.